Sequencing of this T cell receptor beta chain was carried out in a study of shared clonotypes between healthy human individuals. Study outcomes and limitations: Several donors had 5% to 6% of their naive CD4 clonotypes in common. Some clonotypes were shared by all four sorted-subset donors, while others were not shared. The non-shared ones had lower generation probabilities than the shared ones.

Libraries were prepared by immunoSEQ multiplex PCR; TCRdb keeps only in-frame clonotypes and omits some of them. The sample shows some 2,100,000 clones, nearly 97% of them seen only once. With respect to this clone: The target antigen is unknown. Other DNA sequences of this sample code for an identical CDR3.

The CDR3 sequence is 14 residues long. Trimming took 3 bases from V and 5 from J, leaving 10 bases between them. Germline-derived CDR1 and CDR2 are SEHNR and FQNEAQ (reference sequence). The CD4+ fraction was divided into a CD45RA+ naive subset and a CD45RA-negative memory subset. The source of this sequence is a man aged 18 to 30 in good health. What was sequenced was naive CD4+ T cells sorted from blood. The subset here: CD45RA+ positively selected. This rearrangement joins TRBV7-9 to TRBJ1-4, with D maybe TRBD1 (5 bases). This CDR3 is CASSFGGGNEKLFF. The CDR3 DNA reads as TGTGCCAGCAGCTTCGGGGGAGGGAATGAAAAACTGTTTTTT.